This note documents a single TCR beta chain sequence. Produced via immunoSEQ multiplex PCR; TCRdb's table is partial and in-frame only. The sample includes some 790,000 clones, roughly two thirds of them seen just once. This record comes from a study of shared clonotypes between healthy human individuals. CDR3 length: 13 amino acids. V was clipped by 5 bases and J by 3 bases; unmatched bases: 3. Germline V gives CDR1 MDHEN, CDR2 SYDVKM. V usage is TRBV28 and J usage is TRBJ2-7; 8 bases line up with TRBD1. Sequencing was carried out using memory CD4+ T cells sorted from blood. The subset: CD45RA-negative fraction. The source of this sequence is a woman in her 30s in good health. CDR3 residues: CASSAGQDYEQYF. DNA of the CDR3: TGTGCCAGCAGTGCGGGACAGGACTACGAGCAGTACTTC.